Sequencing of this T cell receptor beta chain was carried out in a study of CD8 T cells in ankylosing spondylitis. MiXCR, run by TCRdb on the 5' RACE reads, gives a single entry per CDR3 protein. The data show 100,000 to 150,000 distinct CDR3 sequences, roughly 13% seen once. Trimming left V 4 bases short and J 1 base short, with 7 bases between. The CDR3 spans 14 residues. The germline V gene encodes CDR1 KGHSH and CDR2 LQKENI. Study-level results: Relatively scarce in peripheral blood, disease-linked clones were CD8+. Matched synovial fluid from ankylosing spondylitis patients was reported to be enriched for disease-linked clones. Characteristic of ankylosing spondylitis blood, it appeared, was a TCR beta motif comprising several highly homologous variants.

In regard to this clonotype: The antigen remains undetermined.

This clonotype was obtained from a female donor with ankylosing spondylitis or in good health (not recorded which). Sequencing was carried out using blood, either unsorted or a sorted T cell fraction (not recorded which). The genes are TRBV18 and TRBJ2-2; no clear D. The CDR3 DNA reads TGTGCCAGCTCACAACAGCTGAACACCGGGGAGCTGTTTTTT. The encoded protein is CASSQQLNTGELFF. The full variable domain, rest sourced from reference TRBV18 and TRBJ2-2, is NAGVMQNPRHLVRRRGQEARLRCSPMKGHSHVYWYRQLPEEGLKFMVYLQKENIIDESGMPKERFSAEFPKEGPSILRIQQVVRGDSAAYFCASSQQLNTGELFFGEGSRLTVL.